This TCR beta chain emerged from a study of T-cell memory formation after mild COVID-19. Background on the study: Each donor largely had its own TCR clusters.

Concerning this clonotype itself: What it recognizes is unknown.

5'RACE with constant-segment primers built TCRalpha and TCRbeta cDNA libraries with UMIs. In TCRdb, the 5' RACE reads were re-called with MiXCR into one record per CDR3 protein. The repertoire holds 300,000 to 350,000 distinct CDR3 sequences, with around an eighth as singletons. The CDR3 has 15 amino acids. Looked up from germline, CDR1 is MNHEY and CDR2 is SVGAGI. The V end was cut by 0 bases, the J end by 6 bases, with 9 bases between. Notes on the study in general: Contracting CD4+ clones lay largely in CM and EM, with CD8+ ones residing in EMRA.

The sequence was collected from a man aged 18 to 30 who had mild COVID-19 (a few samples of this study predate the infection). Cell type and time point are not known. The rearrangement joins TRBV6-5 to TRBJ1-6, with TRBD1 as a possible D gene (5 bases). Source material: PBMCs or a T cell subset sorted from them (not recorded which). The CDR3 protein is CASSYSGRVNSPLHF. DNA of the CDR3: TGTGCCAGCAGTTACTCGGGCAGGGTTAATTCACCCCTCCACTTT.